This TCR beta chain was recovered during a study of shared clonotypes between healthy human individuals. Germline values: CDR1 KGHSH, CDR2 LQKENI. The V end lost 2 bases, the J end lost 7 bases, and 9 bases lay between the germline ends. This CDR3 contains 13 residues. The study, taken as a whole, reports: Lower generation probabilities were found for non-shared clonotypes than for those shared by all four donors.

The investigators split CD4+ cells into a CD45RA+ naive subset and a CD45RA-negative memory subset. Comment on this clone: The target antigen is unknown.

Deep-level assay runs were performed. Sequencing was performed with immunoSEQ multiplex PCR; in TCRdb, only in-frame clones are kept and a portion is missing. In the table there are 300,000 to 400,000 clones, under 80% of which are singletons. Sequenced sample: memory CD4+ T cells sorted from blood. Subset of the sample: CD45RA-negative fraction. The TCR comes from a man between 25 and 39 years old in good health. The rearrangement uses TRBV18 and TRBJ1-5, with D hard to call. DNA of the CDR3: TGTGCCAGCTCACCAGGTGGGGAACAGCCCCAGCATTTT. Residues: CASSPGGEQPQHF. Supplemented by reference TRBV18 and TRBJ1-5, the full variable domain reads NAGVMQNPRHLVRRRGQEARLRCSPMKGHSHVYWYRQLPEEGLKFMVYLQKENIIDESGMPKERFSAEFPKEGPSILRIQQVVRGDSAAYFCASSPGGEQPQHFGDGTRLSIL.